This entry lists 24 T cell receptor beta chains sequenced from one sample in a study of shared clonotypes between healthy human individuals. Sequencing was performed with immunoSEQ multiplex PCR; in TCRdb, only in-frame clones are kept and a portion is missing. Among about 490,000 clones, roughly four fifths were seen once, and the ten largest hold roughly 13%. The sequenced sample consisted of PBMCs. The receptors stem from a woman aged 35 to 49 in good health. Some clones in this sample may be carry-over from other donors' samples.

Comments on this clone: The same CDR3 can be traced to other DNA sequences in this sample. The chain carries TRBV5-1 and TRBJ2-2, with D possibly being TRBD1 (5 bases). This CDR3 is built from 14 residues. Deletions cut 3 bases from V and 1 base from J, with 7 bases between. CDR1 and CDR2 (germline): SGHRS, YFSETQ. The CDR3 sequence is CASSSGQNTGELFF. The CDR3 DNA is TGCGCCAGCAGCTCAGGACAGAACACCGGGGAGCTGTTTTTT.

V is TRBV28 and J is TRBJ1-2, with TRBD1 matching 8 bases. After removal of 8 bases from V and 8 bases from J, the junction contained 7 bases not matched to a gene. The CDR3 contains 12 residues. Germline V gene sequence: CDR1 MDHEN, CDR2 SYDVKM. The CDR3 sequence is CASETGGLGYTF. The CDR3 coding sequence is TGTGCCAGCGAAACAGGGGGTTTGGGCTACACCTTC.

This clone has a handful of counts. The CDR3 nucleotides read TGTGCCTGGAGGGGGCCGGGACAGGGGTTGGATGAGCAGTTCTTC. Translation: CAWRGPGQGLDEQFF. The rearrangement uses TRBV30 and TRBJ2-1, with 10 bases that match TRBD1. In germline, CDR1 is GTSNPN, CDR2 SVGIG (reference sequence). The CDR3 spans 15 residues. V shed 3 bases and J 8 bases; nucleotides not matched to a gene: 10.

V and J are TRBV19 and TRBJ1-2, with TRBD1 matching 9 bases. CDR1 and CDR2 (germline): LNHDA, SQIVND (reference sequence). The CDR3 consists of 13 residues. V lost 6 bases, J lost 4 bases, and 3 bases stayed unmatched. The CDR3 loop is CASRDRGSYGYTF. DNA for the CDR3: TGTGCCAGTAGGGACAGGGGATCCTATGGCTACACCTTC.

The table lists this clone with a few counts. V is TRBV7-2 and J is TRBJ2-2, with 7 bases matching TRBD1. Germline CDR1 reads SGHTA; CDR2 reads FQGNSA. Unmatched junction bases numbered 6, after V lost 4 bases and J lost 7 bases. This CDR3 has 14 residues. CDR3 sequence (DNA): TGTGCCAGCAGCTCCGGGACAGCGCGCGGGGAGCTGTTTTTT. Translated: CASSSGTARGELFF.

The rearrangement joins TRBV7-9 to TRBJ2-1, with D unclear. CDR1 and CDR2 (germline): SEHNR, FQNEAQ (reference sequence). CDR3 length equals 18 residues. V gave up 4 bases and J gave up 0 bases, with 19 bases separating them. CDR3 bases: TGTGCCAGCAGCTACCTTCACTTCCGACAAGGCTCCTACAATGAGCAGTTCTTC. Its protein is CASSYLHFRQGSYNEQFF.

CDR3 in DNA: TGTGCCAGCAGCCAAGGTACGACTAGAGTCGGCACCGGGGAGCTGTTTTTT. It specifies CASSQGTTRVGTGELFF. This chain connects TRBV4-2 to TRBJ2-2, with D maybe TRBD2 (6 bases). There are 17 residues in the CDR3. Germline assignment: CDR1 LGHNA and CDR2 YNFKEQ. Deletions cut 1 base from V and 4 bases from J, with 16 bases between.

V gene TRBV29-1 combines with J gene TRBJ1-1; D is possibly TRBD1 (5 bases). There are 13 residues in the CDR3. V was shortened by 2 bases and J by 11 bases, with 18 bases between the two germline ends. Germline V gene lookup returns CDR1 SQVTM and CDR2 ANQGSEA. The CDR3, as DNA: TGCAGCGTTGAAAACGTGGCCGGGACTAATGCTTTCTTT. It encodes CSVENVAGTNAFF.

V gene TRBV6-5 combines with J gene TRBJ2-5; 10 nucleotides agree with TRBD2. The CDR3 has 15 residues. V trimming: 6 bases; J trimming: 7 bases; junction bases outside the gene matches: 11. Germline V lookup: CDR1 MNHEY, CDR2 SVGAGI. CDR3 region: CASSQSGRAGGTQYF. The CDR3 nucleotides are TGTGCCAGCAGCCAAAGCGGGAGGGCCGGCGGGACCCAGTACTTC.

On this clone itself: Different DNA sequences within this sample yield the same CDR3. The chain combines TRBV7-2 with TRBJ1-6; weak D call: TRBD1 (6 bases). The CDR3 is 16 residues long. Germline CDR1 reads SGHTA; CDR2 reads FQGNSA. The ends were cut back, 6 bases at V and 0 bases at J, with 12 bases in the middle. The CDR3 sequence is CASSPGQSSYNSPLHF. CDR3 DNA: TGTGCCAGCAGTCCGGGACAAAGCTCCTATAATTCACCCCTCCACTTT.

The table lists this clone with a few counts. This chain joins TRBV30 and TRBJ1-5; possibly TRBD1 for D (6 bases). The V gene's germline CDR1 is GTSNPN and CDR2 SVGIG (reference sequence). Trimming pared 5 bases from V and 5 bases from J, leaving 10 bases between. This CDR3 is built from 12 residues. The CDR3 protein is CAWGAGDQPQHF. The CDR3 DNA follows: TGTGCCTGGGGGGCAGGGGATCAGCCCCAGCATTTT.

The V call is TRBV5-1, the J call TRBJ2-1, with 12 bases that match TRBD2. This CDR3 region has 15 residues. CDR1 and CDR2 from the germline V gene are SGHRS and YFSETQ. V lost 6 bases to trimming and J lost 9 bases; unmatched junction nucleotides: 10. Here the CDR3 reads CASTLAGGSLGEQFF. The CDR3 DNA sequence: TGCGCCAGCACCCTAGCGGGAGGGTCCCTGGGTGAGCAGTTCTTC.

V is TRBV10-3 and J is TRBJ2-7; a weak D match, TRBD2 (6 bases). V shed 10 bases and J shed 4 bases, with 11 bases lying between them. Germline lookup yields CDR1 ENHRY and CDR2 SYGVKD. CDR3 length: 11 residues. CDR3 coding DNA: TGTGCCAGCGGAGGGCCATACGAGCAGTACTTC. It is translated as CASGGPYEQYF.

Points on this clone: The identical CDR3 is also encoded by other nucleotide sequences in the sample. The chain carries TRBV5-4 and TRBJ1-1, with D uncertain. This CDR3 is built from 12 residues. In germline, CDR1 is SGHNT, CDR2 YYREEE (reference sequence). Trimming took off 4 bases at V and 4 bases at J, with 8 bases between the two ends. DNA for the CDR3: TGTGCCAGCAGCCCCAGTGGCACTGAAGCTTTCTTT. Its translation is CASSPSGTEAFF.

In its sample, this clone was seen a few times. The chain links TRBV25-1 to TRBJ1-4; D might be TRBD1 (6 bases). Trimming took 2 bases from V and 8 from J, leaving 12 bases between them. The CDR3 is made up of 14 amino acids. The V gene's germline CDR1 is MGHDK and CDR2 SYGVNS. Written as DNA, the CDR3 is TGTGCCAGCAGTGAACTAGGGGGGTGGGAAAAACTGTTTTTT. It codes for CASSELGGWEKLFF.

In the case of this clone: Only one base separates this from a far larger clonotype, so it likely reflects a read error. The J gene is TRBJ2-5, the V gene TRBV4-3; 8 bases are shared with TRBD1. The CDR3 consists of 16 residues. The trim removed 4 bases at V and 5 bases at J, leaving 12 bases unmatched. Per germline, CDR1 LGHNA and CDR2 YSLEER. CDR3 nucleotide sequence: TGCGCCAGCAGCCGAGAAGCCGGGACAGGCGGTGAGACCCAGTACTTC. Translated: CASSREAGTGGETQYF.

The J gene is TRBJ2-1, the V gene TRBV27, with D tentatively TRBD2 (5 bases). The CDR3 has 15 residues. CDR1 is MNHEY and CDR2 is SMNVEV in the germline V gene (reference sequence). V dropped 7 bases and J dropped 0 bases, with 13 bases sitting between them. CDR3 loop: CASNRGWSSYNEQFF. CDR3 nucleotides: TGTGCCAGCAACCGCGGGTGGAGCTCCTACAATGAGCAGTTCTTC.

The V and J genes are TRBV27 and TRBJ2-7; D possibly uses TRBD1 or TRBD2 (5 bases each). Germline assignment: CDR1 MNHEY and CDR2 SMNVEV (reference sequence). V was shortened by 5 bases and J by 2 bases, with 16 bases between the two germline ends. This CDR3 has 15 amino acids. The CDR3 DNA follows: TGTGCCAGCAGTCACCGGGGCCCAGGGCCCTACGAGCAGTACTTC. Amino acid sequence: CASSHRGPGPYEQYF.

The chain is built from TRBV25-1 and TRBJ2-5; 13 bases match TRBD2. V trimming: 4 bases; J trimming: 4 bases; junction bases outside the gene matches: 3. The germline V gene has CDR1 MGHDK and CDR2 SYGVNS. The CDR3 contains 15 residues. The CDR3 nucleotides read TGTGCCAGCAGTGCCCGACTAGCGGGAGGAGAGACCCAGTACTTC. Its translation: CASSARLAGGETQYF.

This clone was recorded once. The chain combines TRBV7-2 with TRBJ1-1; 7 positions agree with TRBD1. Germline trimming cut 3 bases from V and 1 base from J; bases unmatched to any gene: 2. This CDR3 is 14 amino acids long. Per the germline V gene, CDR1 is SGHTA and CDR2 is FQGNSA. The CDR3 nucleotides read TGTGCCAGCAGCTTGACAGGGCCGAACACTGAAGCTTTCTTT. Amino acid sequence: CASSLTGPNTEAFF.

The J gene is TRBJ1-5, the V gene TRBV28; D is undetermined. CDR3 length: 15 amino acids. Trimming took 5 bases from V and 4 from J, leaving 15 bases between them. Germline-derived CDR1 and CDR2 are MDHEN and SYDVKM. This CDR3 is CASSPRRGANQPQHF. The DNA of the CDR3 is TGTGCCAGCAGTCCCCGGAGAGGAGCTAATCAGCCCCAGCATTTT.

The table lists this clone with a few counts. This chain links TRBV2 with TRBJ2-2, with D tentatively TRBD1 (5 bases). Germline loops: CDR1 SNHLY, CDR2 FYNNEI. Deletions cut 4 bases from V and 6 bases from J, with 15 bases between. CDR3 length: 15 amino acids. In DNA form, the CDR3 reads TGTGCCAGCAGTGGAAAGGGGAATGGGGCCGGGGAGCTGTTTTTT. Its translation: CASSGKGNGAGELFF.

Turning to this clone: Other DNA sequences in this specimen translate into the identical CDR3. The rearrangement joins TRBV7-3 to TRBJ2-2; D is possibly TRBD2 (5 bases). The V gene's germline CDR1 is SGHTA and CDR2 FQGTGA. V was shortened by 2 bases and J by 5 bases, with 12 bases between the two germline ends. The CDR3 totals 15 residues. The CDR3 protein is CASSLSGRGTGELFF. In DNA form, the CDR3 reads TGTGCCAGCAGCTTATCGGGGAGAGGTACCGGGGAGCTGTTTTTT.

The CDR3 DNA follows: TGTGCCAGCAGCTGGATATCGCGGGAGGCGGAAGGCGATACGCAGTATTTT. It yields the protein CASSWISREAEGDTQYF. The V call is TRBV7-2, the J call TRBJ2-3; TRBD2 matches at 8 bases. CDR1 SGHTA and CDR2 FQGNSA come from the germline V gene. The junction had 15 bases not matched to a gene; V was cut back by 4 bases and J by 6 bases. This CDR3 contains 17 residues.